Listed here are 21 T cell receptor beta chains from one sample, sequenced in a study of blood T cell repertoires in COVID-19. The data were produced by immunoSEQ multiplex PCR, yet TCRdb's version contains in-frame clones alone and is incomplete. The sample consists of tens of thousands of clones, less than 80% of them appearing once. The sample comprised peripheral blood. All receptors derive from a man aged 60 to 69 with active or convalescent COVID-19.

This clone was seen a single time. V usage is TRBV3-1 (or the pseudogene TRBV3-2) and J usage is TRBJ2-5; a weak D match, TRBD2 (5 bases). The CDR3 extends over 16 amino acids. V was pared by 0 bases and J by 3 bases, with 14 bases between. Germline V gives CDR1 LGHDT, CDR2 YNNKEL (reference sequence). The CDR3 here is CASSQEEERYEETQYF. The CDR3 DNA is TGTGCCAGCAGCCAAGAGGAAGAGCGGTATGAAGAGACCCAGTACTTC.

V and J are TRBV18 and TRBJ1-2; 8 positions match TRBD1. V lost 4 bases to trimming and J lost 8 bases; unmatched junction nucleotides: 12. This CDR3 comprises 15 residues. Germline V gives CDR1 KGHSH, CDR2 LQKENI. DNA of the CDR3: TGTGCCAGCTCACAACAGGGGGATAACATTTGGGGCTACACCTTC. It is translated as CASSQQGDNIWGYTF.

The gene calls are TRBV4-1 and TRBJ2-3; 8 bases fit TRBD2. CDR1 MGHRA and CDR2 YSYEKL come from the germline V gene. The CDR3 is 16 amino acids. V shed 5 bases and J 5 bases; nucleotides not matched to a gene: 12. The CDR3 DNA sequence: TGCGCCAGCAGCAATGGACTAGCCCCCGCACGAGATACGCAGTATTTT. Residues: CASSNGLAPARDTQYF.

This clone was seen just once. This rearrangement joins TRBV18 to TRBJ1-5, with 10 nucleotides matching TRBD1. The CDR3 has 16 amino acids. Germline-derived CDR1 and CDR2 are KGHSH and LQKENI. J lost 7 bases, V lost 2 bases, and 8 bases had no gene match. In DNA form, the CDR3 reads TGTGCCAGCTCACCAAGCGGACAGGGGGTCGGACAGCCCCAGCATTTT. It translates to CASSPSGQGVGQPQHF.

The genes are TRBV3-1 (or the pseudogene TRBV3-2) and TRBJ2-5; perhaps TRBD1 as D (6 bases). The CDR3 spans 13 residues. Germline V gene sequence: CDR1 LGHDT, CDR2 YNNKEL (reference sequence). V was shortened by 3 bases and J by 5 bases, with 10 bases between the two germline ends. The CDR3 nucleotides read TGTGCCAGCAGCCAGGGGGCGCGTGAGACCCAGTACTTC. This translates into CASSQGARETQYF.

The V and J genes are TRBV7-9 and TRBJ2-5, with D uncertain. CDR1 is SEHNR and CDR2 is FQNEAQ in the germline V gene (reference sequence). Trimming removed 3 bases from V and 1 base from J, with 9 bases in between. The CDR3 contains 14 residues. The CDR3 loop reads CASSLSAIQETQYF. CDR3 DNA: TGTGCCAGCAGCTTGAGCGCTATCCAAGAGACCCAGTACTTC.

The table lists this clone with a few counts. V and J are TRBV11-3 and TRBJ1-6; TRBD1 is a possible D gene (6 bases). Trimming cost V 3 bases and J 7 bases, with 7 bases left between them. This CDR3 spans 13 amino acids. Germline V lookup: CDR1 SGHNT, CDR2 YENEEA. CDR3 nucleotide sequence: TGTGCCAGCAGCTTCGACAGGAATTCACCCCTCCACTTT. It encodes CASSFDRNSPLHF.

The chain uses TRBV18 and TRBJ1-4; the match to TRBD1 covers 8 bases. The V gene end was trimmed by 6 bases and the J gene end by 7 bases; junction bases not matched to a gene: 7. CDR3 length: 14 residues. Germline loops: CDR1 KGHSH, CDR2 LQKENI. The CDR3 sequence: CASSTTGGGEKLFF. In DNA form, the CDR3 reads TGTGCCAGCTCGACTACAGGGGGAGGTGAAAAACTGTTTTTT.

This chain joins TRBV28 and TRBJ2-2; maybe TRBD2 (7 bases). The V gene lost 8 bases and the J gene lost 7 bases, with 14 bases spanning the gap. The CDR3 spans 13 residues. CDR1 MDHEN and CDR2 SYDVKM come from the germline V gene. CDR3 DNA sequence: TGTGCCAGCGGGGGGGGCACCAACGGGGAGCTGTTTTTT. It yields the protein CASGGGTNGELFF.

CDR3 sequence reads: CASSPDRDYGYTF. CDR3 sequence (DNA): TGTGCCAGCAGCCCAGACAGGGACTATGGCTACACCTTC. This chain links TRBV11-2 with TRBJ1-2; 7 nucleotides match TRBD1. CDR3 length equals 13 residues. V shed 5 bases, J shed 3 bases, and the junction held 3 bases outside the gene matches. CDR1 is SGHAT, CDR2 FQNNGV, per germline.

This rearrangement joins TRBV12-3 or TRBV12-4 to TRBJ1-5, with unresolved D. V dropped 6 bases and J dropped 2 bases, with 8 bases sitting between them. This CDR3 is 13 amino acids long. The CDR3 coding sequence is TGTGCCAGCAGCCCGAGGGGCAATCAGCCCCAGCATTTT. This gives the protein CASSPRGNQPQHF.

This clone was found once. The rearrangement links TRBV11-2 to TRBJ2-6, with a tentative D call TRBD2 (6 bases). CDR3 length: 13 amino acids. The germline V gene encodes CDR1 SGHAT and CDR2 FQNNGV. V dropped 3 bases and J dropped 13 bases, with 13 bases sitting between them. CDR3 region: CASSFPGSSVLTF. CDR3 DNA: TGTGCCAGCAGCTTTCCCGGGAGTAGTGTCCTGACTTTC.

The rearrangement uses TRBV4-1 and TRBJ1-3; D is possibly TRBD1 (5 bases). V lost 4 bases and J lost 2, with 15 bases in between. Germline loops: CDR1 MGHRA, CDR2 YSYEKL. This CDR3 is 16 amino acids long. The CDR3 DNA reads as TGCGCCAGCAGCCCCAGTGACAGCACCCCTGGAAACACCATATATTTT. It yields the protein CASSPSDSTPGNTIYF.

V is TRBV5-1 and J is TRBJ2-3; TRBD2 is a possible D gene (6 bases). CDR1 is SGHRS, CDR2 YFSETQ, per germline. Between the trimmed V and J ends, which lost 5 bases and 5 bases, there was a span of 15 bases. The CDR3 is 14 amino acids. The DNA of the CDR3 is TGCGCCAGCAGGCCCTGGGACTTAGGAGATACGCAGTATTTT. This encodes CASRPWDLGDTQYF. The complete variable domain, with remaining parts taken from reference TRBV5-1 and TRBJ2-3, reads KAGVTQTPRYLIKTRGQQVTLSCSPISGHRSVSWYQQTPGQGLQFLFEYFSETQRNKGNFPGRFSGRQFSNSRSEMNVSTLELGDSALYLCASRPWDLGDTQYFGPGTRLTVL.

This chain joins TRBV12-3 or TRBV12-4 and TRBJ2-7; TRBD1 is a possible D gene (5 bases). V lost 7 bases to trimming and J lost 5 bases, with 12 bases between them. The CDR3 contains 12 residues. CDR3 residues: CASTPTGHEQYF. Here the CDR3 DNA reads TGTGCCAGCACACCTACAGGCCACGAGCAGTACTTC.

The rearrangement joins TRBV18 to TRBJ2-3; D may be TRBD1 (5 bases). Germline assignment: CDR1 KGHSH and CDR2 LQKENI. The CDR3 is 17 amino acids. V lost 0 bases, J lost 2 bases, and 15 bases lay in between. The CDR3 DNA reads as TGTGCCAGCTCACCACCTCTCAGACAGTACCCCACAGATACGCAGTATTTT. Amino acids: CASSPPLRQYPTDTQYF.

This clone was counted once. J is TRBJ2-7 and V is TRBV5-4, with 11 bases aligning to TRBD2. The trim removed 0 bases at V and 1 base at J, leaving 0 bases unmatched. Germline assignment: CDR1 SGHNT and CDR2 YYREEE (reference sequence). The CDR3 sequence is 15 residues long. The CDR3 here is CASSLGLAGSYEQYF. The CDR3 DNA follows: TGTGCCAGCAGCTTGGGACTAGCGGGGTCCTACGAGCAGTACTTC.

CDR3 nucleotide sequence: TGTGCCAGCAGCCAGGGACAGATGAACACCGGGGAGCTGTTTTTT. Protein product: CASSQGQMNTGELFF. The chain recombines TRBV11-2 with TRBJ2-2; 7 bases match TRBD1. The germline gives CDR1 SGHAT, CDR2 FQNNGV. Trimming at V came to 5 bases and at J to 1 base, leaving 4 bases not matched to a gene. CDR3 length: 15 residues.

The chain links TRBV5-1 to TRBJ1-1, with D unresolved. The CDR3 covers 13 residues. V lost 5 bases to trimming and J lost 1 base, with 9 bases between them. The germline gives CDR1 SGHRS, CDR2 YFSETQ. The CDR3 region has the DNA TGCGCCAGCAGTCTCGTGGCGAACACTGAAGCTTTCTTT. Its protein product is CASSLVANTEAFF.

This clone has more than one count but fewer than ten. The rearrangement links TRBV6-2 or TRBV6-3 to TRBJ1-1; D call uncertain. Germline values: CDR1 MNHEY, CDR2 SVGEGT. The V gene lost 6 bases and the J gene lost 1 base, with 9 bases spanning the gap. This CDR3 is 13 amino acids long. The CDR3 loop is CASSLTENTEAFF. CDR3 DNA sequence: TGTGCCAGCAGCCTAACAGAGAACACTGAAGCTTTCTTT.

The gene calls are TRBV5-1 and TRBJ1-1, with a weak D call TRBD1 (6 bases). This CDR3 is 16 amino acids long. The V end lost 1 base, the J end lost 2 bases, and 15 bases lay between the germline ends. CDR1 and CDR2 from the germline V gene are SGHRS and YFSETQ. As DNA, the CDR3 is TGCGCCAGCAGCTTGATCCCCGGGACACGAAACACTGAAGCTTTCTTT. Translated: CASSLIPGTRNTEAFF.